This TCR beta chain was recovered during a study of shared clonotypes between healthy human individuals. Only in-frame clones appear in the TCRdb table, and some are missing; sequencing was by immunoSEQ multiplex PCR. This sample has millions of clones, with around 90% found just once. A word on this clone: Its antigen is unidentified. Within the sample, other DNA sequences also encode this same CDR3.

This CDR3 comprises 13 residues. CDR1 and CDR2 (germline): SGHRS, YFSETQ. With 0 bases removed from V and 3 bases from J, the gap between germline ends came to 6 bases. General study points: A generally larger estimated richness was seen in naive subsets than in memory subsets.

The genes are TRBV5-1 and TRBJ1-1; no definite D call. The sequence was collected from a man between 18 and 29 years old in good health. What was sequenced was naive CD4+ T cells sorted from blood. The subset was: CD45RA+ positively selected. The chain's CDR3 is CASSLGVDTEAFF. The DNA of the CDR3 is TGCGCCAGCAGCTTGGGTGTCGACACTGAAGCTTTCTTT.